This T cell receptor (beta chain) was captured in a study of OX40 agonist ivuxolimab in advanced cancers. Whole-study context: Treatment received earlier with anti-PD-1, anti-PD-L1 or anti-CTLA-4 agents was allowed, and 40% had some. General study points: Low clonal expansion, among the lowest seen, marked partial responders at 0.1-3.0 mg/kg. The expanded peripheral T cells' antigen specificity was not determined.

Here immunoSEQ multiplex PCR was the method, and the copy in TCRdb shows in-frame clones only, minus some. In the table there are approximately 100,000 clones, roughly 87% of which are singletons. About this clone itself: Its target is unknown.

On cycle 4 day 1 and cycle 7 day 1, as well as at baseline, blood was sampled. The ends were cut back, 5 bases at V and 6 bases at J, with 11 bases in the middle. Germline CDR1 and CDR2: SGHRS and YFSETQ. This CDR3 region has 13 residues. V gene TRBV5-1 combines with J gene TRBJ2-2; D uncertain. The starting material was CD4+ or CD8+ T cells sorted from blood, obtained in a trial of the OX40 agonist ivuxolimab. This clonotype was obtained from an adult with an advanced solid tumor such as melanoma, head and neck, liver or kidney cancer. The CDR3 protein is CASSPGPAGELFF. In DNA form, the CDR3 reads TGCGCCAGCAGTCCCGGGCCGGCCGGGGAGCTGTTTTTT.